These 9 T cell receptor beta chains came from one sample sequenced in a study of blood T cells in healthy people across ages. Through a sample-barcoded 5' primer and a J-beta primer mix, a second PCR was run for about 6 to 12 cycles. TCRdb ran MiXCR on the 5' RACE reads and lists one entry per CDR3 protein. The sample records about 650,000 distinct CDR3 sequences, about 34% being singletons. Sequencing used blood. The receptors derive from a woman of 80 years or more in good health.

A note on this clonotype: Given a much more abundant clone one base away, this may be a read error. The chain employs TRBV30 and TRBJ2-5; D may correspond to TRBD1 or TRBD2 (5 bases each). Looked up from germline, CDR1 is GTSNPN and CDR2 is SVGIG (reference sequence). CDR3 length: 16 residues. V was pared by 4 bases and J by 11 bases, with 29 bases between. The CDR3 loop is CAWNSNPDPLGGEQYF. The CDR3 DNA reads TGTGCCTGGAACTCGAATCCCGACCCTCTTGGGGGAGAGCAGTACTTC.

The sample holds a few counts of this clonotype. The V and J genes are TRBV10-3 and TRBJ1-6; D gene ambiguous. Germline V gene lookup returns CDR1 ENHRY and CDR2 SYGVKD. The V and J ends lost 2 bases and 9 bases respectively, with 8 bases between them. The length of the CDR3 is 13 residues. DNA of the CDR3: TGTGCCATCAGTGAGGGGAAGGGTTCACCCCTCCACTTT. It is translated as CAISEGKGSPLHF.

This chain links TRBV9 with TRBJ2-2, with unresolved D. CDR3 length equals 15 residues. The V gene's germline CDR1 is SGDLS and CDR2 YYNGEE. The V end was cut by 0 bases, the J end by 3 bases, with 9 bases between. The CDR3 nucleotides read TGTGCCAGCAGCGTAGCGGCCGATTACACCGGGGAGCTGTTTTTT. Amino acid sequence: CASSVAADYTGELFF.

About this clonotype: Possible read error: a much larger clone is one base away. The gene calls are TRBV5-4 and TRBJ2-1; D is unclear. Germline assignment: CDR1 SGHNT and CDR2 YYREEE (reference sequence). The CDR3 runs 15 residues. CDR3 sequence (DNA): TGTGGCAGCAGCCCGTCTTCGGGCTCCTACAATGAGCAGTTCTTC. This codes for CGSSPSSGSYNEQFF.

This clonotype was detected ten times or more. The gene calls are TRBV2 and TRBJ1-2; 8 bases map to TRBD1. V was pared by 4 bases and J by 0 bases, with 4 bases of the junction left unmatched. The CDR3 is 15 residues long. Per the germline V gene, CDR1 is SNHLY and CDR2 is FYNNEI. CDR3 DNA sequence: TGTGCCAGCAGTGTCATGACAGGGGCTAACTATGGCTACACCTTC. Amino acid sequence: CASSVMTGANYGYTF.

The chain joins TRBV19 to TRBJ1-5, with TRBD1 matching over 7 bases. Looked up from germline, CDR1 is LNHDA and CDR2 is SQIVND (reference sequence). The CDR3 is 16 amino acids. Trimming at V came to 4 bases and at J to 5 bases, leaving 11 bases not matched to a gene. In DNA form, the CDR3 reads TGTGCCAGTAGTACACAAAACAGGGGAGGGGATCAGCCCCAGCATTTT. It yields the protein CASSTQNRGGDQPQHF.

In DNA, the CDR3 is TGTGCCAGCAGTGAGAGGATCGAATCCTACAATGAGCAGTTCTTC. Translating it yields CASSERIESYNEQFF. J is TRBJ2-1 and V is TRBV6-1; D remains ambiguous. The germline V gene encodes CDR1 MNHNS and CDR2 SASEGT. The CDR3 contains 15 residues. V was shortened by 3 bases and J by 1 base, with 10 bases between the two germline ends.

The chain employs TRBV4-1 and TRBJ2-4; 8 bases agree with TRBD1. After removal of 3 bases from V and 0 bases from J, the junction contained 4 bases not matched to a gene. The CDR3 consists of 16 residues. Germline assignment: CDR1 MGHRA and CDR2 YSYEKL. The CDR3 nucleotides are TGCGCCAGCAGCCAGACAGGGGTGGGAGCCAAAAACATTCAGTACTTC. It codes for CASSQTGVGAKNIQYF.

This clonotype was counted at least ten times. V and J are TRBV29-1 and TRBJ1-1, with 7 bases that match TRBD1. Germline CDR1 reads SQVTM; CDR2 reads ANQGSEA. The CDR3 loop spans 13 amino acids. V dropped 8 bases and J dropped 5; count of bases not matched to a gene: 11. DNA of the CDR3: TGCAGCACAAGGCGGCAGGGGGTTACTGAAGCTTTCTTT. Amino acids: CSTRRQGVTEAFF.